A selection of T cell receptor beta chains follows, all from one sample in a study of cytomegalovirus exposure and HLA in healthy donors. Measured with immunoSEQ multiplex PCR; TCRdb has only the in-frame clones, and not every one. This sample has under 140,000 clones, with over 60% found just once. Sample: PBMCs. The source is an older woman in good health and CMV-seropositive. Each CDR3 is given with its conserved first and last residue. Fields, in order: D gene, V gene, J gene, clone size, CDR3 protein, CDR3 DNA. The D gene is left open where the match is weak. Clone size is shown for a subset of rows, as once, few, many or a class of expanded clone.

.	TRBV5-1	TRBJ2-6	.	CASSQTGQANVLTF	TGCGCCAGCAGCCAAACGGGACAGGCCAACGTCCTGACTTTC
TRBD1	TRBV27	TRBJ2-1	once	CASSRVGGSTSNEQFF	TGTGCCAGCAGTCGGGTAGGGGGCTCAACTTCGAATGAGCAGTTCTTC
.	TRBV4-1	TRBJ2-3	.	CASSLVLDTDTQYF	TGCGCCAGCAGCCTGGTGCTAGACACAGATACGCAGTATTTT
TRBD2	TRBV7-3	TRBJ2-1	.	CASRQSGGPFNEQFF	TGTGCCAGCAGACAGAGCGGGGGTCCTTTCAATGAGCAGTTCTTC
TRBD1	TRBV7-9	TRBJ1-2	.	CASSLDRDVNYGYTF	TGTGCCAGCAGCCTGGACAGGGATGTTAACTATGGCTACACCTTC
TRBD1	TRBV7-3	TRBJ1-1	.	CASSRPGTAHTEAFF	TGTGCCAGCAGCAGGCCCGGGACAGCCCACACTGAAGCTTTCTTT
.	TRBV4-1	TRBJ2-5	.	CASSRWGWGTSQETQYF	TGCGCCAGCAGCCGTTGGGGTTGGGGGACTTCCCAAGAGACCCAGTACTTC
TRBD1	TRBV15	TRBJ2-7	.	CAISGDENRGREYEQYF	TGTGCCATATCAGGGGATGAGAACAGGGGGCGCGAGTACGAGCAGTACTTC
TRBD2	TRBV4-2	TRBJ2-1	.	CASSQETSGRQQFF	TGTGCCAGCAGCCAAGAGACTAGCGGGAGACAGCAGTTCTTC
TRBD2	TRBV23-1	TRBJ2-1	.	CAKGGSGYNEQFF	TGCGCCAAGGGCGGGAGCGGGTACAATGAGCAGTTCTTC
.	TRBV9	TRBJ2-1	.	CASSVEEASSYNEQFF	TGTGCCAGCAGCGTAGAGGAGGCTAGCTCCTACAATGAGCAGTTCTTC
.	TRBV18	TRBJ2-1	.	CASSTQGYNEQFF	TGTGCCAGCTCAACGCAGGGATACAATGAGCAGTTCTTC
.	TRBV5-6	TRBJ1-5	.	CASTNCGAYSNQPQHF	TGTGCCAGCACCAATTGCGGGGCCTATAGCAATCAGCCCCAGCATTTT
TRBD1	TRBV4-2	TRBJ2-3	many	CASSQERTSGTGGTDTQYF	TGTGCCAGCAGCCAAGAGAGAACAAGCGGGACAGGGGGCACAGATACGCAGTATTTT
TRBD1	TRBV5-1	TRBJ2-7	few	CASSLARRTGRLGSVEQYF	TGCGCCAGCAGCTTGGCCCGTCGGACAGGAAGGTTGGGTAGCGTCGAGCAGTACTTC